This TCR beta chain originates from a study of cytomegalovirus exposure and HLA in healthy donors. General study points: Later analysis identified about 18,000 TCR beta sequences associated with HLA alleles, using a false discovery rate threshold of 0.05. Judged likely to be a sequencing artifact was a cluster of highly shared sequence variants. About 90% or about 30% of the time was how often most TCR beta V segments were productive, according to an earlier analysis.

As concerns this clone: Its matching antigen is unknown. The same CDR3 also results from other DNA sequences found in this sample.

Germline lookup yields CDR1 SGHNT and CDR2 YYREEE (reference sequence). Trimming cost V 0 bases and J 0 bases, with 13 bases left between them. The CDR3 loop spans 17 amino acids. 13 Jbeta primers and 60 Vbeta primers were used for the PCR. As processed by the authors: About 88 million unique TCR beta chains, 10 million to 13 million of them shared, were counted by a later analysis. The method was immunoSEQ multiplex PCR; TCRdb's version includes in-frame clones alone and lacks a portion of them. The DNA was the basis for D and trimming; V, J and clone size are from that table. The sample holds under 200,000 clones; roughly 85% are singletons and the top ten take about 2.5%.

Sequenced: PBMCs. The V gene is TRBV5-4, the J gene TRBJ2-1, with a tentative D call TRBD2 (5 bases). The TCR comes from a woman in her forties or fifties in good health and CMV-seronegative. The CDR3: CASSLVSGSGSYNEQFF. CDR3 sequence (DNA): TGTGCCAGCAGCTTGGTGTCTGGAAGCGGCTCCTACAATGAGCAGTTCTTC.